This T cell receptor beta chain was captured in a study of vaccination and CD4 T cells after COVID-19. The CDR3 sequence is 15 residues long. Germline CDR1 reads SGHTA; CDR2 reads FQGNSA. V lost 0 bases, J lost 4 bases, and 13 bases lay in between. In this sample, this clonotype turned up a few times. The antigen is unknown. Scientists ran DNA taken from cultured CD4+ T cells through the Oncomine TCR Beta short-read assay for sequencing. TCRdb re-derived calls from the PCR reads in MiXCR, one entry per CDR3 protein. The sample carries some 13,000 distinct CDR3 sequences, just under 75% recorded once. Treatment meaning: approximately nine-day PBMC culture with coronavirus spike peptide pools or control peptides (ViraFEST assay).

The sequence derives from a human donor who had recovered from COVID-19. The sample comprised CD4+ T cells from blood, cultured in vitro. This rearrangement joins TRBV7-2 to TRBJ2-7; the D is unclear. The CDR3 region is CASSLAYVSTYEQYF. The CDR3 DNA follows: TGTGCCAGCAGCTTAGCTTACGTATCCACGTACGAGCAGTACTTC.